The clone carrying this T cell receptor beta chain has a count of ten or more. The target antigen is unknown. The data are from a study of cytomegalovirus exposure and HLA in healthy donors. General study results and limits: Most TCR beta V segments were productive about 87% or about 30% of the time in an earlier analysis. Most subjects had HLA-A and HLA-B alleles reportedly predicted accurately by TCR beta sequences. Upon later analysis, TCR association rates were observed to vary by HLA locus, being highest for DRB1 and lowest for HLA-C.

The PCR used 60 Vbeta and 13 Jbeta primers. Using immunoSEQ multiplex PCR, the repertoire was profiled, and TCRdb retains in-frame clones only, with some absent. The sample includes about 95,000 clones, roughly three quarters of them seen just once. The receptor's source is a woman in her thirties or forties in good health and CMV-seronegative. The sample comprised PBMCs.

CDR3 residues: CASTRNTEAFF. The CDR3 bases are TGTGCCAGCACTAGGAACACTGAAGCTTTCTTT. The V gene is TRBV7-9, the J gene TRBJ1-1; D call uncertain. Trimming took 7 bases from V and 1 from J, leaving 4 bases between them. CDR3 length: 11 amino acids. From germline, CDR1 is SEHNR and CDR2 FQNEAQ (reference sequence).